Each of the 18 T cell receptor beta chains below was sequenced from the same sample in a study of T cells in Graves' hyperthyroidism and ophthalmopathy. TCR beta CDR3 sequences were amplified from RNA transcripts. First-round RT-PCR targeting the TCR CDR3 was performed with the HTBI primer set. TCRdb reanalysed the multiplex PCR reads using MiXCR and keeps one entry per CDR3 protein. The sample shows 400,000 or so distinct CDR3 sequences, roughly 15% of them seen only once. Sample: blood. Receptors originate from a woman in her fifties or sixties with Graves' ophthalmopathy.

This clonotype was seen more than once but under ten times. This chain connects TRBV7-2 to TRBJ2-1; D is possibly TRBD2 (6 bases). Trimming removed 9 bases from V and 10 bases from J, with 22 bases in between. Germline-derived CDR1 and CDR2 are SGHTA and FQGNSA. The CDR3 totals 14 residues. The DNA for the CDR3 is TGTGCCAGTAGGGTCGGCGGGACCCACTGGGAGCAGTTCTTC. It yields the protein CASRVGGTHWEQFF.

In this sample, this clonotype turned up many times. The DNA of the CDR3 is TGTGCCAGCAGCGCACTAGCGGTGAGCACAGATACGCAGTATTTT. Translating it yields CASSALAVSTDTQYF. The rearrangement uses TRBV7-3 and TRBJ2-3, with 8 nucleotides matching TRBD2. V shed 5 bases and J 0 bases; nucleotides not matched to a gene: 4. Germline-derived CDR1 and CDR2 are SGHTA and FQGTGA. This CDR3 has 15 amino acids.

The sample holds many counts of this clonotype. The V gene is TRBV2, the J gene TRBJ2-1, with TRBD2 matching over 8 bases. Germline V lookup: CDR1 SNHLY, CDR2 FYNNEI. V shed 5 bases, J shed 4 bases, and the junction held 4 bases outside the gene matches. The CDR3 sequence is 14 residues long. CDR3 coding DNA: TGTGCCAGCAGTATCACTAGCGGTTACAATGAGCAGTTCTTC. The encoded protein is CASSITSGYNEQFF.

The table lists this clonotype with many counts. The chain is built from TRBV6-1 and TRBJ1-1; possibly TRBD1 for D (6 bases). The CDR3 runs to 13 residues. V lost 2 bases to trimming and J lost 11 bases, with 15 bases between them. The germline gives CDR1 MNHNS, CDR2 SASEGT. CDR3 sequence: CASSEPGASDAFF. As DNA, the CDR3 is TGTGCCAGCAGTGAACCAGGGGCCTCAGATGCTTTCTTT.

This clonotype has at least ten counts. The chain carries TRBV12-3 or TRBV12-4 and TRBJ1-2; TRBD1 matches 7 bases. The trim removed 6 bases at V and 4 bases at J, leaving 8 bases unmatched. The CDR3 loop spans 14 amino acids. CDR3 protein: CASSSGTVIYGYTF. CDR3 bases: TGTGCCAGCAGCTCCGGGACAGTTATCTATGGCTACACCTTC.

This clonotype was found many times. The rearrangement uses TRBV5-1 and TRBJ2-1; 9 nucleotides line up with TRBD2. The V gene's germline CDR1 is SGHRS and CDR2 YFSETQ. The CDR3 consists of 16 residues. The J segment lost 4 bases and the V segment lost 4 bases, leaving 9 bases of the junction unmatched. CDR3 in amino acids: CASSNSLAGRYNEQFF. For the CDR3, the DNA is TGCGCCAGCAGCAATTCACTAGCGGGCAGATACAATGAGCAGTTCTTC. Full variable domain (rest looked up from reference TRBV5-1 and TRBJ2-1): KAGVTQTPRYLIKTRGQQVTLSCSPISGHRSVSWYQQTPGQGLQFLFEYFSETQRNKGNFPGRFSGRQFSNSRSEMNVSTLELGDSALYLCASSNSLAGRYNEQFFGPGTRLTVL.

This clonotype was observed a handful of times. The chain couples TRBV25-1 to TRBJ2-1; 7 bases map to TRBD2. Germline V gene data show CDR1 as MGHDK and CDR2 as SYGVNS. V was pared by 2 bases and J by 5 bases, with 9 bases of the junction left unmatched. CDR3 length: 16 residues. The CDR3 sequence: CASSEGAGTRDNEQFF. CDR3 sequence (DNA): TGTGCCAGCAGTGAAGGAGCGGGGACCAGGGACAATGAGCAGTTCTTC.

This clonotype was counted at least ten times. V gene TRBV7-3 combines with J gene TRBJ2-5; a possible D gene is TRBD1 (5 bases). There are 12 residues in the CDR3. Germline CDR1 and CDR2: SGHTA and FQGTGA. The germline V and J ends were trimmed by 5 bases and 7 bases, with 11 bases remaining between them. The CDR3 is CASSPGSGTQYF. CDR3 DNA: TGTGCCAGCAGCCCAGGGTCCGGGACCCAGTACTTC.

This clonotype was counted ten times or more. The genes are TRBV24-1 and TRBJ2-7; maybe TRBD1 (5 bases). CDR1 KGHDR and CDR2 SFDVKD come from the germline V gene. Trimming stripped 4 bases from V and 5 bases from J, with 17 bases between. The CDR3 has 15 residues. The CDR3 region has the DNA TGTGCCACCAGTGACGGAAGGGGTCTAGTGGACGAGCAGTACTTC. It is translated as CATSDGRGLVDEQYF.

The table lists this clonotype with many counts. CDR3 loop: CASSLGPFGGSTEAFF. CDR3 DNA sequence: TGTGCCAGCAGTTTGGGACCTTTTGGCGGGAGCACTGAAGCTTTCTTT. The chain uses TRBV27 and TRBJ1-1, with D possibly being TRBD1 (5 bases). Germline V lookup: CDR1 MNHEY, CDR2 SMNVEV (reference sequence). The ends were cut back, 3 bases at V and 4 bases at J, with 18 bases in the middle. The CDR3 is 16 amino acids.

This clonotype was seen many times. V and J are TRBV28 and TRBJ2-5; 7 bases are a match to TRBD1. The V segment lost 6 bases and the J segment 6 bases; nucleotides outside the gene matches: 16. Germline V lookup: CDR1 MDHEN, CDR2 SYDVKM. CDR3 length equals 16 residues. The CDR3 protein is CASSQLQGMGLKTQYF. CDR3 bases: TGTGCCAGCAGCCAATTACAGGGGATGGGGTTAAAGACCCAGTACTTC.

This clonotype was counted at least ten times. This chain links TRBV20-1 with TRBJ2-1; D might be TRBD2 (5 bases). CDR1 and CDR2 from the germline V gene are DFQATT and SNEGSKA (reference sequence). Trimming stripped 6 bases from V and 8 bases from J, with 11 bases between. The CDR3 sequence is 11 residues long. For the CDR3, the DNA is TGCAGTGCGACGGGGAGATATGAGCAGTTCTTC. It specifies CSATGRYEQFF.

This sequence joins TRBV5-4 and TRBJ2-3, with TRBD2 matching 11 bases. The CDR3 runs to 19 residues. Per germline, CDR1 SGHNT and CDR2 YYREEE (reference sequence). V lost 2 bases and J lost 2; bases outside the gene matches: 13. The CDR3 sequence is CASSLPYGLAGGTTDTQYF. The CDR3 DNA reads as TGTGCCAGCAGCTTACCCTACGGGCTAGCGGGAGGCACCACAGATACGCAGTATTTT.

The rearrangement uses TRBV6-5 and TRBJ1-6, with a tentative D call TRBD1 (5 bases). The CDR3 has 16 amino acids. The germline V gene encodes CDR1 MNHEY and CDR2 SVGAGI. The V end lost 4 bases, the J end lost 7 bases, and 17 bases lay between the germline ends. The CDR3 DNA reads TGTGCCAGCAGTTGCTCCCCCGGGACGGAGAATTCACCCCTCCACTTT. This encodes CASSCSPGTENSPLHF.

This clonotype was detected ten times or more. The chain carries TRBV10-3 and TRBJ2-1; 9 positions match TRBD1. The CDR3 is 15 residues long. Trimming took 4 bases from V and 4 from J; bases not matched to a gene: 5. Germline CDR1 ENHRY, CDR2 SYGVKD. Written as DNA, the CDR3 is TGTGCCATCAGTGGCCCCGGACAGGGGTACAATGAGCAGTTCTTC. This sequence encodes CAISGPGQGYNEQFF.

This clonotype occurred many times. The chain combines TRBV2 with TRBJ2-3, with 12 positions matching TRBD2. V lost 9 bases to trimming and J lost 5 bases; unmatched junction nucleotides: 9. Germline lookup yields CDR1 SNHLY and CDR2 FYNNEI. The CDR3 runs to 15 residues. The chain's CDR3 is CASRLLAGGIDTQYF. The CDR3 DNA sequence: TGTGCCAGTAGGCTTCTAGCGGGAGGGATAGATACGCAGTATTTT. The variable domain in full, completed from reference TRBV2 and TRBJ2-3, reads EPEVTQTPSHQVTQMGQEVILRCVPISNHLYFYWYRQILGQKVEFLVSFYNNEISEKSEIFDDQFSVERPDGSNFTLKIRSTKLEDSAMYFCASRLLAGGIDTQYFGPGTRLTVL.

This chain uses TRBV12-3 or TRBV12-4 with TRBJ2-1; 10 bases fit TRBD2. This CDR3 region has 16 residues. V shed 5 bases, J shed 9 bases, and the junction held 13 bases outside the gene matches. DNA for the CDR3: TGTGCCAGCAGTGCAATAACCCGGGGACTAGCGATTGAGCAGTTCTTC. Residues: CASSAITRGLAIEQFF.

This clonotype came up many times. This chain connects TRBV3-1 to TRBJ1-2, with TRBD1 as a possible D gene (5 bases). The CDR3 extends over 13 amino acids. Between the trimmed V and J ends, which lost 1 base and 4 bases, there was a span of 7 bases. From germline, CDR1 is LGHDT and CDR2 YNNKEL (reference sequence). The CDR3 reads CASSQGGRYGYTF. The CDR3 DNA sequence: TGTGCCAGCAGCCAAGGGGGCCGCTATGGCTACACCTTC.